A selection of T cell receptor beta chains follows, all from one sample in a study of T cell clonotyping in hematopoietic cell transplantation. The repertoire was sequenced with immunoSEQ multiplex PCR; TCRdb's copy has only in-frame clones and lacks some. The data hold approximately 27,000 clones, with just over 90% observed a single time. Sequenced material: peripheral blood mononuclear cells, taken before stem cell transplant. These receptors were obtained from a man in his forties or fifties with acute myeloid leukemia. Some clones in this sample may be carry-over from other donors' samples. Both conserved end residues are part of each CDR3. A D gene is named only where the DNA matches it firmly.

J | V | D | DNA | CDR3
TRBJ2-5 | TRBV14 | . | TGTGCCAGCAGCCAACAAGGACGGTACCAAGAGACCCAGTACTTC | CASSQQGRYQETQYF
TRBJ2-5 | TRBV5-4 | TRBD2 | TGTGCCAGCAGCTCTACTAGGACTAGCGGGGCTGGAGAGACCCAGTACTTC | CASSSTRTSGAGETQYF
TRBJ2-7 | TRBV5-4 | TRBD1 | TGTGCCAGCAGCAGGGACAGGTCCTACGAGCAGTACTTC | CASSRDRSYEQYF
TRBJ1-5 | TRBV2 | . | TGTGCCAGCAGTCTCGTCGGGGCAGAGCAGCCCCAGCATTTT | CASSLVGAEQPQHF
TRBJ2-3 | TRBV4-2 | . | TGTGCCAGCAGCCAGGTTAGGCAAGGGACGCAGTATTTT | CASSQVRQGTQYF
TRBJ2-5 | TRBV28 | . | TGTGCCAGCAGTTTCCGGGACACGGTAGCCCAAGAGACCCAGTACTTC | CASSFRDTVAQETQYF
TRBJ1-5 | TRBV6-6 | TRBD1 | TGTGCCAGCAGGTCGACAGGGGCAAATAATCAGCCCCAGCATTTT | CASRSTGANNQPQHF
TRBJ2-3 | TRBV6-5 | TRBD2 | TGTGCCAGCAGTTGGCTAGCGGAGGTAACAGATACGCAGTATTTT | CASSWLAEVTDTQYF
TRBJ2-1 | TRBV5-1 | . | TGCGCTACCCGTCCCAACTACAATGAGCAGTTCTTC | CATRPNYNEQFF
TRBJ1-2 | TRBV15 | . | TGTGCCACCAGCAGAGATCCCTTTCGGGACACCTATGGCTACACCTTC | CATSRDPFRDTYGYTF
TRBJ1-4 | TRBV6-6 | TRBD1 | TGTGCCAGCAGCCAGCAGGGACAGGTTAATGAAAAACTGTTTTTT | CASSQQGQVNEKLFF
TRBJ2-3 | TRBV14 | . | TGTGCCAGCAGCCAAGAATGGAGCACAGATACGCAGTATTTT | CASSQEWSTDTQYF
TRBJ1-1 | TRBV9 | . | TGTGCCAGCAGCGGAGGCCCCCAGCCTGGGATGACTGAAGCTTTCTTT | CASSGGPQPGMTEAFF
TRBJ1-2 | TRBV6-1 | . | TGTGCCAGCCCTAAAGGGGGATCTGGCTACACCTTC | CASPKGGSGYTF
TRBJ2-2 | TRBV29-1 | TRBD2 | TGCAGCGCCATGACTAGCTCGTACGGGGAGCTGTTTTTT | CSAMTSSYGELFF
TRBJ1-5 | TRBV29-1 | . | TGCAGCGTTGGGAAGGGGAGCAATCAGCCCCAGCATTTT | CSVGKGSNQPQHF
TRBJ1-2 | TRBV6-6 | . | TGTGCCAGCAGGCATGGGCCGTCTAACTATGGCTACACCTTC | CASRHGPSNYGYTF
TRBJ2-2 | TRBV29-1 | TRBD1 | TGCAGCGTTGGTAACAGGGGGGACACCGGGGAGCTGTTTTTT | CSVGNRGDTGELFF
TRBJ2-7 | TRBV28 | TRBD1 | TGTGCCAGCAGTTACCCTGGGACAGTGGGTACTGATGGGGAGCAGTACTTC | CASSYPGTVGTDGEQYF
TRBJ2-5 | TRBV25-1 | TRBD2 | TGTGCCAGCAGTGAATTGAGCGGGAGAGAGACCCAGTACTTC | CASSELSGRETQYF
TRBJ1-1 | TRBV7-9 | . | TGTGCCAGCAGCCTAACGACAGGTACTGAAGCTTTCTTT | CASSLTTGTEAFF
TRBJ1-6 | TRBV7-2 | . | TGTGCCAGCAGCGCCTTGCCACATCCAGATTCACCCCTCCACTTT | CASSALPHPDSPLHF